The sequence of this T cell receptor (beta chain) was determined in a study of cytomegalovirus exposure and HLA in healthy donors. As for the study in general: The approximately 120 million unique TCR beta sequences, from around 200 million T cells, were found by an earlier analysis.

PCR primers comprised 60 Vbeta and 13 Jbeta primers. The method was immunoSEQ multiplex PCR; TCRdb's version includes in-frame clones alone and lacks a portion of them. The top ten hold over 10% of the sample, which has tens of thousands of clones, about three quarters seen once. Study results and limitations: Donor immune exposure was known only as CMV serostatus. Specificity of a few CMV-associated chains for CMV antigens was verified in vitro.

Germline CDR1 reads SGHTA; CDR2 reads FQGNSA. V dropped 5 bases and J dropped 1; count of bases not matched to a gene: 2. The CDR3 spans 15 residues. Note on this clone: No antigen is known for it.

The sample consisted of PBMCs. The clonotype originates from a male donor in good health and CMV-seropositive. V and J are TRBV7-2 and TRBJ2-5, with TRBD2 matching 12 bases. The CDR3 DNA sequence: TGTGCCAGCAGCCGACTAGCGGGGGCCCAAGAGACCCAGTACTTC. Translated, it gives CASSRLAGAQETQYF.